This entry concerns a single TCR beta chain. Under the authors' procedure: Reference gene primer amplification in the assay estimated nucleated cell counts. TCRdb's table, derived via immunoSEQ multiplex PCR, lists solely in-frame clones and lacks some. V and J calls and clone size are as listed in that table; D and trimming were resolved from the DNA. The top ten clones hold 2.5% to 3.5% of a sample with 190,000 or so clones, 85% to 90% of them seen once. The data stem from a study of blood T cell repertoires in COVID-19. Across the whole study: The United States, Italy and Spain provided the acute and convalescent COVID-19 samples. Sample material is recorded as cDNA or gDNA derived from T cells, B-cell-depleted T cells, or PBMCs.

The sequencing sample was made of peripheral blood. The sequence came from a man aged 40-55 years with active or convalescent COVID-19.

The CDR3 DNA reads as TGTGCCAGCAGCGGGACTTTTGGCTACACCTTC. It codes for CASSGTFGYTF. This chain joins TRBV12-3 or TRBV12-4 and TRBJ1-2, with TRBD1 as a possible D gene (5 bases). The CDR3 sequence is 11 residues long. Trimming stripped 6 bases from V and 7 bases from J, with 9 bases between.